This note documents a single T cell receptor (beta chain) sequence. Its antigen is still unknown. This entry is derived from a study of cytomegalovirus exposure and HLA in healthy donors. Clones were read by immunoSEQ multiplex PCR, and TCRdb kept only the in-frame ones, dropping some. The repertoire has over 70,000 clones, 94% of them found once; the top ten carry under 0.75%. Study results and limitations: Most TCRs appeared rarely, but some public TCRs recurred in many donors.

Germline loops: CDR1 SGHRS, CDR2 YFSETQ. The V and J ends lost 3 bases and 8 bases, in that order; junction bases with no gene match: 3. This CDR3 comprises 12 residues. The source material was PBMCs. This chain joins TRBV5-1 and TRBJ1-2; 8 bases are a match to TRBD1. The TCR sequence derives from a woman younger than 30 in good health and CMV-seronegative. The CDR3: CASSWTGQGYTF. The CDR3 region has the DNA TGCGCCAGCAGCTGGACAGGGCAAGGCTACACCTTC.